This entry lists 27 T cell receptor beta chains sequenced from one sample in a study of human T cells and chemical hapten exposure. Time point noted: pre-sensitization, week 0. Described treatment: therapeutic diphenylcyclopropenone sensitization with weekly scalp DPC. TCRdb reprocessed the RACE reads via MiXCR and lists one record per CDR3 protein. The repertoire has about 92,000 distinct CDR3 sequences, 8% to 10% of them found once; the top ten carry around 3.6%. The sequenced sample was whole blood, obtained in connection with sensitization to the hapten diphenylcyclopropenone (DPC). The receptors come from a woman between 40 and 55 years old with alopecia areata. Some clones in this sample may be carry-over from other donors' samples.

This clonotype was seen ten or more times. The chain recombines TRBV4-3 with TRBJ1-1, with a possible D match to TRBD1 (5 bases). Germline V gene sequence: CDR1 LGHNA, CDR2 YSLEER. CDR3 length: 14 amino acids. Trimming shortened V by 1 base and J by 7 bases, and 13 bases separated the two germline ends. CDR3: CASSQAGGAGEAFF. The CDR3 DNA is TGCGCCAGCAGCCAAGCTGGAGGGGCGGGTGAAGCTTTCTTT.

In nucleotides, the CDR3 is TGCAGCGTTTCCCGACAGGGCTCCTACGAGCAGTACTTC. Its protein product is CSVSRQGSYEQYF. The V and J genes are TRBV29-1 and TRBJ2-7, with 7 bases fitting TRBD1. J was trimmed by 0 bases and V by 5 bases; bases with no gene match: 4. CDR1 SQVTM and CDR2 ANQGSEA come from the germline V gene. CDR3 length equals 13 residues.

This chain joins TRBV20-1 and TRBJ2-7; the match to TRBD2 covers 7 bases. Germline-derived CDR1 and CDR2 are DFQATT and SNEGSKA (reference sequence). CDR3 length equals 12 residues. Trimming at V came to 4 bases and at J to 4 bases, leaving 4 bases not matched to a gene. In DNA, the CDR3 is TGCAGTGCTAAGGGAGGGAAATACGAGCAGTACTTC. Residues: CSAKGGKYEQYF.

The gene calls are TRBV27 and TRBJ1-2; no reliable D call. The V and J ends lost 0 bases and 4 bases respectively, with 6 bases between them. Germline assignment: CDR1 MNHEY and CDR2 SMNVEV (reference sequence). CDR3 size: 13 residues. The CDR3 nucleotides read TGTGCCAGCAGTTTATCCGAGGGCTATGGCTACACCTTC. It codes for CASSLSEGYGYTF.

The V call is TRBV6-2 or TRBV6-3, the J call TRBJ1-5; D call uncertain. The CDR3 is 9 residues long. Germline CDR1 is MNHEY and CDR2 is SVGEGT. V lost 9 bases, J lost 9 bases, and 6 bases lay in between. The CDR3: CARSPPQHF. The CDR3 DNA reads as TGTGCCAGATCTCCGCCCCAGCATTTT.

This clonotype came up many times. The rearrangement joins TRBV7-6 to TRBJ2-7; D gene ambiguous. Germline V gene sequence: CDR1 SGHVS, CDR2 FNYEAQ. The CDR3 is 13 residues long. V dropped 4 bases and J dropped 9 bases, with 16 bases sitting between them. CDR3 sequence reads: CASSSRARGGQYF. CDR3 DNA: TGTGCCAGCAGCTCCCGGGCCCGAGGTGGGCAGTACTTC.

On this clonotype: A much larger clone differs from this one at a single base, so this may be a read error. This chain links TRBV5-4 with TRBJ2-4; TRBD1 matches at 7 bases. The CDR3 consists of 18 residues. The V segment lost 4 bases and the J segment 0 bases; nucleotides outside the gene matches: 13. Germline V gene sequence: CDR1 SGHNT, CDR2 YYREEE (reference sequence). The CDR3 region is CASSVDPRQGLAKNIQYF. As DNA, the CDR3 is TGTGCCAGCAGCGTGGATCCGAGACAGGGTCTAGCCAAAAACATTCAGTACTTC.

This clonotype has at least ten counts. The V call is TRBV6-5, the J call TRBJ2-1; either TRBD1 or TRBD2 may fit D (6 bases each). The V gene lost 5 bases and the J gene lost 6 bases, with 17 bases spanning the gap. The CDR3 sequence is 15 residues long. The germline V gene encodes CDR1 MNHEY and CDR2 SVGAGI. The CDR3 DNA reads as TGTGCCAGCAGTCGCGCGGAGGGGGGACGCAATGAGCAGTTCTTC. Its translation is CASSRAEGGRNEQFF.

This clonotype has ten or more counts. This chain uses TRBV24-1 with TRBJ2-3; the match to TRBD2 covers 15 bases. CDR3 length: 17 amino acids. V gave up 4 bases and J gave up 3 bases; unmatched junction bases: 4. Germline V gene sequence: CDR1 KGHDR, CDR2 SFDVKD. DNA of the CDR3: TGTGCCACCAGTGAGTTGGGGACTAGCGGGGGGACAGATACGCAGTATTTT. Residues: CATSELGTSGGTDTQYF.

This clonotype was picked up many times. CDR3 sequence reads: CATSDGGLLPQHF. The CDR3 nucleotides read TGTGCCACCAGTGACGGGGGCCTGCTACCCCAGCATTTT. V usage is TRBV24-1 and J usage is TRBJ1-5, with D perhaps TRBD1 (6 bases). V lost 4 bases to trimming and J lost 10 bases, with 13 bases between them. Germline CDR1 and CDR2: KGHDR and SFDVKD. The CDR3 length is 13 residues.

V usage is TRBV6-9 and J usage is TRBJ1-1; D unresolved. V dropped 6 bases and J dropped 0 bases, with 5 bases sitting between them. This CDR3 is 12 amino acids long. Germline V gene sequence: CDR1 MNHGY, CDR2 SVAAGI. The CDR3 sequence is CASSPVNTEAFF. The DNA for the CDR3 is TGTGCCAGCAGCCCGGTGAACACTGAAGCTTTCTTT.

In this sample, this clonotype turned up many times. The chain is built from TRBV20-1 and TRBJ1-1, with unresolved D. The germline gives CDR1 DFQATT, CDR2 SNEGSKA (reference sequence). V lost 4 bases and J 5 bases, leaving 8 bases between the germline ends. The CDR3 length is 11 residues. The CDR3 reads CSAIRRTEAFF. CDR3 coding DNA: TGCAGTGCTATAAGAAGGACTGAAGCTTTCTTT.

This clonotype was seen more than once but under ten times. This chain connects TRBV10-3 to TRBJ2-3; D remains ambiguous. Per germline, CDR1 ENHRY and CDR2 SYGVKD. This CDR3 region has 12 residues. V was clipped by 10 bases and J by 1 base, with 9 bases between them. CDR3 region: CANGPRTDTQYF. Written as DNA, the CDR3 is TGTGCCAACGGACCACGCACAGATACGCAGTATTTT.

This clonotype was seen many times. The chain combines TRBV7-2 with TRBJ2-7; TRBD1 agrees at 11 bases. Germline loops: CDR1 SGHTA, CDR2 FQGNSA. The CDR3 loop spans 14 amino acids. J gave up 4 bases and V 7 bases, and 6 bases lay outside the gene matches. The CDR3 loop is CASTRTGGIYEQYF. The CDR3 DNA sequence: TGTGCCAGCACCCGGACAGGGGGCATATACGAGCAGTACTTC.

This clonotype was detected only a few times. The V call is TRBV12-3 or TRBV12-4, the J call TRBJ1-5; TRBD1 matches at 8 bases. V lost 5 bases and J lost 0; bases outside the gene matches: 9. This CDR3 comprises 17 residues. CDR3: CASSSGQGTHSNQPQHF. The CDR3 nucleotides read TGTGCCAGCAGTAGCGGACAGGGTACACATAGCAATCAGCCCCAGCATTTT.

This CDR3 reads CASSQEAGTGGREQFF. Written as DNA, the CDR3 is TGCGCCAGCAGCCAAGAAGCTGGAACAGGGGGCAGGGAGCAGTTCTTC. J is TRBJ2-1 and V is TRBV4-3; 9 bases are shared with TRBD1. The CDR3 is 16 residues long. Germline assignment: CDR1 LGHNA and CDR2 YSLEER. After removal of 0 bases from V and 10 bases from J, the junction contained 10 bases not matched to a gene.

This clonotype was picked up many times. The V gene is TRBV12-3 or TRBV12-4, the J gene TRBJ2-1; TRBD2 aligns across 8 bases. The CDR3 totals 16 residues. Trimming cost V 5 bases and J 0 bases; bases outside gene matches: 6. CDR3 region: CASSLLGGASYNEQFF. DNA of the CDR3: TGTGCCAGCAGTCTCCTCGGGGGGGCCTCCTACAATGAGCAGTTCTTC.

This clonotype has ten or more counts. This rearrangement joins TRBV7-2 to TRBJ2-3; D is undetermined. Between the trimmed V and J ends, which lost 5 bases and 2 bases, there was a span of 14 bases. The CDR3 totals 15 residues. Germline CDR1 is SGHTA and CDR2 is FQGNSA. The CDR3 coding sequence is TGTGCCAGCAGCACAATTTTGTTTCCCACAGATACGCAGTATTTT. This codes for CASSTILFPTDTQYF.

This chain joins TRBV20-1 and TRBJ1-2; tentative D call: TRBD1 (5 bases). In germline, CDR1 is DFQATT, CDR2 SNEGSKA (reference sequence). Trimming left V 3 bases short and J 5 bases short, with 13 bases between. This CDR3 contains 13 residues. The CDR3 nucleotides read TGCAGTGCTAGTGTAGGGGCGCGATATGGCTACACCTTC. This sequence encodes CSASVGARYGYTF.

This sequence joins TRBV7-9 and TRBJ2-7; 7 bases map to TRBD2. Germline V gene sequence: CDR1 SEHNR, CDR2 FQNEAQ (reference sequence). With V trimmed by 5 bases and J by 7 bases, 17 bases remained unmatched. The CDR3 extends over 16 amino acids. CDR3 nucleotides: TGTGCCAGCAGCACTCCAGGGAGGGACTACCCTAGAGAGCAGTACTTC. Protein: CASSTPGRDYPREQYF.

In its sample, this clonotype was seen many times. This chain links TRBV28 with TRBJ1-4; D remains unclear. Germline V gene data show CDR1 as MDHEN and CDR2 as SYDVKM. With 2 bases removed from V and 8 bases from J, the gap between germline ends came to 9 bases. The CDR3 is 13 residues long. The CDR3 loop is CASSLGQDEKLFF. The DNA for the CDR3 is TGTGCCAGCAGTTTAGGTCAGGACGAAAAACTGTTTTTT.

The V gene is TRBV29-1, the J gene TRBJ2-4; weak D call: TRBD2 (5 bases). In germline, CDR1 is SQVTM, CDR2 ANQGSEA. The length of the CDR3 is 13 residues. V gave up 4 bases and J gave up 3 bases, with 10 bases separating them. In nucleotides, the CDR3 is TGCAGCGTTGTGGAGGAGGTCAAAAACATTCAGTACTTC. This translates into CSVVEEVKNIQYF.

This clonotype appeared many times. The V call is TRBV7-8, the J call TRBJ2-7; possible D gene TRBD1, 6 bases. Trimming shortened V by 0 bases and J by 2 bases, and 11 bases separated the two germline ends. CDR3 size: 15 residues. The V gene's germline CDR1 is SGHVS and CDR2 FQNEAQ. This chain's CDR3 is CASSLAQGITYEQYF. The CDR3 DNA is TGTGCCAGCAGCTTAGCCCAGGGGATTACCTACGAGCAGTACTTC. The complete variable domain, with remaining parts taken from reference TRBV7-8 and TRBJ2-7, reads GAGVSQSPRYKVAKRGQDVALRCDPISGHVSLFWYQQALGQGPEFLTYFQNEAQLDKSGLPSDRFFAERPEGSVSTLKIQRTQQEDSAVYLCASSLAQGITYEQYFGPGTRLTVT.

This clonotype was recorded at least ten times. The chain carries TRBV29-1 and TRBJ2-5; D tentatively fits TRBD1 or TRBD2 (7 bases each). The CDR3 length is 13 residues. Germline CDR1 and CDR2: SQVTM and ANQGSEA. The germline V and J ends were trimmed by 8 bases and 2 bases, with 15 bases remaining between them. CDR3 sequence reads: CSTGEGIQETQYF. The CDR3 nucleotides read TGCAGCACAGGGGAGGGGATACAAGAGACCCAGTACTTC.

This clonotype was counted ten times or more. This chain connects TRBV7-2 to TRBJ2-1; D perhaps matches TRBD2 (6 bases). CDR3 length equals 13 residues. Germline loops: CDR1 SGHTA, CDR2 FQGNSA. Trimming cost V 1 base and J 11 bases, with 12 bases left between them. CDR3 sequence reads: CASSLGGDEKQFF. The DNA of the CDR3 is TGTGCCAGCAGCTTAGGGGGGGACGAAAAGCAGTTCTTC.

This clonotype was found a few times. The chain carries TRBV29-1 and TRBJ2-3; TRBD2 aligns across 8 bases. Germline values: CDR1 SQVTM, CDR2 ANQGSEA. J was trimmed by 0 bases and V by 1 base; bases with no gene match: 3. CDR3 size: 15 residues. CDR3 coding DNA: TGCAGCGTTGAAGGAGCGGGGGCCAGCACAGATACGCAGTATTTT. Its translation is CSVEGAGASTDTQYF.

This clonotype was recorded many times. As DNA, the CDR3 is TGCAGTGCCGAAAACTACGAGCAGTACTTC. Encoded protein: CSAENYEQYF. The gene calls are TRBV20-1 and TRBJ2-7, with D unresolved. The V gene lost 6 bases and the J gene lost 3 bases, with 6 bases spanning the gap. The CDR3 extends over 10 amino acids. From germline, CDR1 is DFQATT and CDR2 SNEGSKA (reference sequence).